The source of this T cell receptor beta chain is a study of blood T cells in healthy people across ages (dated by TCRdb to 2015 to 2017). For the study in its entirety: In model experiments, template switching captured roughly one uniquely barcoded TCR beta cDNA molecule for every two T cells. The donors were split into four age groups: young (average around 15 years), middle-aged (around 40), aged (more than 55) and long-lived (approximately 80). Donors of different ages were randomly distributed across sequencing lanes to avoid experimental bias. The study analyzed two additional independent replicas of 1 million unique cDNA reads from the same blood draw for two donors, one aged 18 to 30 and one aged 80 or older. Age-related changes in TCR beta repertoire diversity were measured in the study by deep sequencing normalized with unique cDNA molecular identifiers.

Library generation was performed with 5' RACE. Sequenced on an Illumina HiSeq 2500. The second PCR ran for roughly 7 to 12 cycles and used a J-beta primer mix along with a sample-barcoded 5' primer. A unique molecular identifier was introduced onto each TCR beta cDNA molecule by a template-switch 5' adaptor carrying 12 random nucleotides. Each sample yielded at least 2.5 million CDR3-containing paired-end reads. First-strand cDNA synthesis was performed from all RNA using the Mint cDNA synthesis kit, with priming by a TRBC-specific oligonucleotide. After uracil-DNA glycosylase treatment, a first 18-cycle PCR used universal primers M1SS and BC2_uni_R on all cDNA. Under the source paper's analysis protocol: Each sample was normalized by randomly selecting 1 million high-quality reads, each carrying a distinct molecular identifier. Reads sharing molecular identifiers were discarded rather than binned into consensus sequences. MiTCR, set to a Q25 quality threshold and the strictest error-elimination algorithm, was used for CDR3 identification, clonotype clustering and error correction. A nonparametric unseen species model using Euler transformation provided a lower-bound estimate of total TCR beta diversity. TCRdb handled the public reads itself, with Q25 trimming in fastp and clone calling in MiXCR, and kept productive beta chains. One record per CDR3 amino acid sequence lists the most common genes and DNA. The V and J calls were determined by TCRdb, not by the authors. Here the sample has more than 1,400,000 distinct CDR3 sequences; about 40% occur a single time. The ten largest clones represent approximately 7.9% of the sample.

V is trimmed back by 6 bases and J by 9 bases, and the junction contains 13 bases that no gene match accounts for. CDR1 and CDR2 (MNHEY, SVGEGT) derive from the germline V gene. Measured from the cysteine to the phenylalanine, the CDR3 is 16 residues long. The entry retains the CDR3 DNA only, 48 bases that are in frame from base 1. Systemically healthy Caucasian individuals from Russia, 39 in total and aged roughly 6 to 100 years, were included as donors. Approximately 10 milliliters of peripheral blood were collected from each donor into EDTA-treated Vacutainer tubes. Ficoll-Paque density-gradient centrifugation was used to isolate PBMCs, with at least 7 million per sample. Total RNA, at least 6 micrograms per sample, was extracted from PBMCs with Trizol reagent. For every donor, flow cytometry on a PBMC aliquot measured the percentage of naive CD45RAhigh/CD27high T cells. What the research found in general, with its limitations: Bulk unsorted PBMC profiling prevented conclusive comparison of naive and antigen-experienced compartments. Because donor CMV infection status was unknown, age-related changes in expanded clonotypes were potentially confounded. Estimates of total diversity from one million sequenced T cells were regarded as lower bounds and underestimates. Observed TCR beta diversity per million T cells fell roughly linearly with age, and a significant reduction was already apparent by age roughly 40. Compared with the aged group, more naive CD4+ T cells, fewer expanded clones and increased TCR diversity were shown by the long-lived group, suggesting age selection. Observed TCR beta diversity correlated strongly with the percentage of naive T cells measured by flow cytometry.

Concerning this clonotype itself: Its antigen is unknown. No base quality information exists; no much larger clone differs at one position.

The source material was blood. This TCR came from a woman under 30 in good health. The rearrangement joined TRBV6-2 or TRBV6-3 to TRBJ2-2, with TRBD1 matching 10 junction bases. The CDR3 sequence is CASSSRGQGTFRELFF. The nucleotides are TGTGCCAGCAGCTCCCGGGGACAGGGGACATTCAGGGAGCTGTTTTTT.